A single sample is the source of the 28 T cell receptor beta chains below, sequenced in a study of PD-1 blockade in mismatch repair-deficient tumors. Repertoires were generated with immunoSEQ multiplex PCR, while TCRdb's copy carries only in-frame clones and drops some. The sample consists of 50,000 or so clones, approximately 81% of them appearing once. Sequenced here: peripheral blood, sampled roughly 19 weeks after starting pembrolizumab. The source is an adult with mismatch repair-deficient cancer.

The chain combines TRBV30 with TRBJ1-5, with unresolved D. The CDR3 is 12 residues long. The germline V gene encodes CDR1 GTSNPN and CDR2 SVGIG (reference sequence). V gave up 5 bases and J gave up 4 bases, with 9 bases separating them. This chain's CDR3 is CAWCERNQPQHF. CDR3 nucleotides: TGTGCCTGGTGCGAGCGAAATCAGCCCCAGCATTTT.

The chain is built from TRBV9 and TRBJ2-7; D not resolved. Germline V gene data show CDR1 as SGDLS and CDR2 as YYNGEE. The CDR3 extends over 14 amino acids. V was clipped by 1 base and J by 7 bases, with 15 bases between them. CDR3 amino acids: CASSVSGVPREQYF. The DNA for the CDR3 is TGTGCCAGCAGCGTAAGTGGGGTGCCTAGGGAGCAGTACTTC.

V and J are TRBV6-4 and TRBJ2-7; D unresolved. The CDR3 loop spans 17 amino acids. V lost 10 bases and J 4 bases, leaving 29 bases between the germline ends. Germline V gives CDR1 MRHNA, CDR2 SNTAGT. CDR3 sequence reads: CATKWVMDRSVLYEQYF. The CDR3 nucleotides read TGTGCCACCAAGTGGGTTATGGACCGCTCCGTGTTGTACGAGCAGTACTTC.

The V gene is TRBV6-1, the J gene TRBJ2-5; tentative D call: TRBD2 (5 bases). The length of the CDR3 is 15 residues. V was pared by 2 bases and J by 0 bases, with 10 bases between. The germline V gene encodes CDR1 MNHNS and CDR2 SASEGT. The CDR3 DNA reads as TGTGCCAGCAGTGAACAGAGCGGCCACCAAGAGACCCAGTACTTC. This gives the protein CASSEQSGHQETQYF.

The gene calls are TRBV27 and TRBJ2-7; perhaps TRBD2 as D (6 bases). The V gene's germline CDR1 is MNHEY and CDR2 SMNVEV (reference sequence). Deletions cut 0 bases from V and 2 bases from J, with 11 bases between. The CDR3 spans 15 residues. The CDR3 DNA follows: TGTGCCAGCAGTTTATCGGGACTGCCCACCTACGAGCAGTACTTC. The encoded protein is CASSLSGLPTYEQYF.

V and J are TRBV7-9 and TRBJ2-7; no reliable D call. The CDR3 totals 17 residues. Trimming removed 5 bases from V and 4 bases from J, with 24 bases in between. From germline, CDR1 is SEHNR and CDR2 FQNEAQ (reference sequence). The CDR3 protein is CASSHPRSSQSTYEQYF. The DNA for the CDR3 is TGTGCCAGCAGCCACCCTAGGTCGTCTCAATCGACGTACGAGCAGTACTTC.

The chain links TRBV6-6 to TRBJ1-1; 8 bases fit TRBD1. CDR3 length: 12 residues. V was pared by 2 bases and J by 10 bases, with 3 bases of the junction left unmatched. CDR1 is MNHNY and CDR2 is SVGAGI in the germline V gene (reference sequence). CDR3 loop: CASSYLGQVAFF. The CDR3 coding sequence is TGTGCCAGCAGTTACCTGGGACAGGTAGCTTTCTTT.

The CDR3 spells CASSESYTGELFF. In nucleotides, the CDR3 is TGTGCCAGCAGTGAATCTTACACCGGGGAGCTGTTTTTT. The chain links TRBV25-1 to TRBJ2-2; no firm D call. In germline, CDR1 is MGHDK, CDR2 SYGVNS. This CDR3 contains 13 residues. V was shortened by 1 base and J by 3 bases, with 3 bases between the two germline ends.

The J gene is TRBJ2-1, the V gene TRBV4-3; no clear D. The CDR3 has 14 amino acids. Deletions cut 0 bases from V and 10 bases from J, with 13 bases between. From germline, CDR1 is LGHNA and CDR2 YSLEER. This CDR3 is CASSQDRYLGEQFF. In DNA form, the CDR3 reads TGCGCCAGCAGCCAAGACCGGTACCTCGGGGAGCAGTTCTTC.

This rearrangement joins TRBV25-1 to TRBJ2-1; the D gene is possibly TRBD2 (6 bases). Deletions cut 2 bases from V and 2 bases from J, with 7 bases between. The length of the CDR3 is 14 residues. Germline V gene sequence: CDR1 MGHDK, CDR2 SYGVNS. CDR3 protein: CASSEAGPYNEQFF. As DNA, the CDR3 is TGTGCCAGCAGTGAAGCGGGACCCTACAATGAGCAGTTCTTC.

V gene TRBV15 combines with J gene TRBJ2-1; 8 nucleotides line up with TRBD2. The length of the CDR3 is 16 residues. The V and J ends lost 1 base and 2 bases, in that order; junction bases with no gene match: 4. CDR1 LNHNV and CDR2 YYDKDF come from the germline V gene (reference sequence). The CDR3 reads CATSRGAGVAYNEQFF. The CDR3 DNA reads TGTGCCACCAGCAGAGGAGCGGGAGTCGCCTACAATGAGCAGTTCTTC.

The chain has TRBV11-3 and TRBJ2-1; a weak D match, TRBD1 (5 bases). The ends were cut back, 7 bases at V and 0 bases at J, with 16 bases in the middle. Per the germline V gene, CDR1 is SGHNT and CDR2 is YENEEA. This CDR3 is built from 16 residues. The CDR3 sequence: CASTPGHVYSYNEQFF. The DNA of the CDR3 is TGTGCCAGCACCCCCGGACACGTCTACTCCTACAATGAGCAGTTCTTC. Using reference TRBV11-3 and TRBJ2-1 for the parts outside the CDR3, the full variable domain is EAGVVQSPRYKIIEKKQPVAFWCNPISGHNTLYWYLQNLGQGPELLIRYENEEAVDDSQLPKDRFSAERLKGVDSTLKIQPAELGDSAVYLCASTPGHVYSYNEQFFGPGTRLTVL.

The rearrangement uses TRBV4-1 and TRBJ2-7; D might be TRBD2 (6 bases). The CDR3 totals 15 residues. Germline V CDR1 and CDR2: MGHRA, YSYEKL. V was clipped by 1 base and J by 2 bases, with 12 bases between them. The CDR3 bases are TGCGCCAGCAGCCAAGCATGGGACTCTACCTACGAGCAGTACTTC. Its translation: CASSQAWDSTYEQYF.

The rearrangement uses TRBV13 and TRBJ1-2; a weak D match, TRBD1 (6 bases). CDR1 PRHDT and CDR2 FYEKMQ come from the germline V gene (reference sequence). Trimming shortened V by 3 bases and J by 5 bases, and 25 bases separated the two germline ends. The CDR3 totals 18 residues. CDR3 in amino acids: CASSFFGEDQDSQYGYTF. The CDR3 DNA is TGTGCCAGCAGCTTTTTTGGAGAGGATCAGGACAGTCAATATGGCTACACCTTC. Together with reference TRBV13 and TRBJ1-2, the CDR3 gives the full variable domain: AAGVIQSPRHLIKEKRETATLKCYPIPRHDTVYWYQQGPGQDPQFLISFYEKMQSDKGSIPDRFSAQQFSDYHSELNMSSLELGDSALYFCASSFFGEDQDSQYGYTFGSGTRLTVV.

This chain connects TRBV19 to TRBJ2-1; TRBD2 is a possible D gene (6 bases). The CDR3 is made up of 13 amino acids. Germline CDR1 and CDR2: LNHDA and SQIVND (reference sequence). CDR3 coding DNA: TGTGCTACTAGCCCAAGCTCCTACAATGAGCAGTTCTTC. This gives the protein CATSPSSYNEQFF. The full variable domain, rest sourced from reference TRBV19 and TRBJ2-1, is DGGITQSPKYLFRKEGQNVTLSCEQNLNHDAMYWYRQDPGQGLRLIYYSQIVNDFQKGDIAEGYSVSREKKESFPLTVTSAQKNPTAFYLCATSPSSYNEQFFGPGTRLTVL.

The chain uses TRBV7-9 and TRBJ2-3; TRBD2 matches at 8 bases. Germline V gives CDR1 SEHNR, CDR2 FQNEAQ (reference sequence). The V segment lost 2 bases and the J segment 4 bases; nucleotides outside the gene matches: 11. The CDR3 is 17 amino acids. The CDR3 DNA reads TGTGCCAGCAGCTTATCGCCTAGCGGGTCTTATGCAGATACGCAGTATTTT. This translates into CASSLSPSGSYADTQYF.

This sequence joins TRBV27 and TRBJ2-1; 8 bases agree with TRBD2. The CDR3 loop spans 14 amino acids. J was trimmed by 6 bases and V by 6 bases; bases with no gene match: 7. Germline V gene data show CDR1 as MNHEY and CDR2 as SMNVEV (reference sequence). CDR3 bases: TGTGCCAGCAGAGAGACTAGCGTGATCAATGAGCAGTTCTTC. Translated: CASRETSVINEQFF.

The V call is TRBV5-4, the J call TRBJ2-5, with D tentatively TRBD1 (6 bases). CDR1 SGHNT and CDR2 YYREEE come from the germline V gene (reference sequence). V lost 4 bases, J lost 4 bases, and 11 bases lay in between. The CDR3 runs 13 residues. CDR3 DNA: TGTGCCAGCAGCGCACAGGGTAGAGAGACCCAGTACTTC. Encoded protein: CASSAQGRETQYF.

J is TRBJ1-1 and V is TRBV29-1; D not certain. Germline V gene sequence: CDR1 SQVTM, CDR2 ANQGSEA. This CDR3 has 13 amino acids. V was cut by 7 bases and J by 1 base, with 13 bases left in between. CDR3 bases: TGCAGCGGGACCCGAGGCCCGAACACTGAAGCTTTCTTT. This gives the protein CSGTRGPNTEAFF.

The V gene is TRBV7-9, the J gene TRBJ2-1; no reliable D call. V gave up 2 bases and J gave up 1 base, with 9 bases separating them. The CDR3 covers 15 residues. Germline loops: CDR1 SEHNR, CDR2 FQNEAQ (reference sequence). In DNA, the CDR3 is TGTGCCAGCAGCTTAATGGGCGCTTCCTACAATGAGCAGTTCTTC. Translation gives CASSLMGASYNEQFF.

The rearrangement uses TRBV5-5 and TRBJ2-7; a weak D match, TRBD2 (5 bases). There are 16 residues in the CDR3. Germline V gene sequence: CDR1 SGHKS, CDR2 YYEKEE (reference sequence). V was shortened by 2 bases and J by 1 base, with 16 bases between the two germline ends. In DNA form, the CDR3 reads TGTGCCAGCAGCTTAGTAGGTACAGACTATTCCTACGAGCAGTACTTC. Translating it yields CASSLVGTDYSYEQYF.

The chain couples TRBV7-9 to TRBJ2-7; 8 bases are shared with TRBD2. V gave up 4 bases and J gave up 3 bases; unmatched junction bases: 5. This CDR3 spans 14 amino acids. The germline gives CDR1 SEHNR, CDR2 FQNEAQ (reference sequence). The CDR3 protein is CASSSPGLDYEQYF. The CDR3, as DNA: TGTGCCAGCAGCTCCCCGGGACTAGACTACGAGCAGTACTTC.

This clone was recorded once. This rearrangement joins TRBV6-5 to TRBJ2-2; D is perhaps TRBD1 (6 bases). The germline V gene has CDR1 MNHEY and CDR2 SVGAGI. V dropped 7 bases and J dropped 3 bases, with 15 bases sitting between them. The CDR3 is 15 amino acids. CDR3 sequence reads: CASTNRQDYTGELFF. The CDR3 region has the DNA TGTGCCAGCACCAATCGACAGGACTACACCGGGGAGCTGTTTTTT.

The chain employs TRBV4-1 and TRBJ2-1; 7 bases map to TRBD2. Germline V CDR1 and CDR2: MGHRA, YSYEKL. The CDR3 length is 16 residues. The V and J ends lost 1 base and 1 base, in that order; junction bases with no gene match: 4. Here the CDR3 reads CASSQGGAGSYNEQFF. The CDR3 DNA reads TGCGCCAGCAGCCAAGGTGGAGCGGGATCCTACAATGAGCAGTTCTTC.

The J gene is TRBJ2-6, the V gene TRBV9; D not resolved. CDR1 and CDR2 (germline): SGDLS, YYNGEE. The V and J ends lost 4 bases and 3 bases respectively, with 5 bases between them. CDR3 length: 13 residues. The CDR3 coding sequence is TGTGCCAGCAGCCCACATGGGGCCAACGTCCTGACTTTC. It specifies CASSPHGANVLTF.

The chain joins TRBV11-3 to TRBJ2-6; D gene uncertain. V lost 3 bases and J lost 2, with 14 bases in between. Germline-derived CDR1 and CDR2 are SGHNT and YENEEA. This CDR3 is built from 17 residues. The CDR3 nucleotides are TGTGCCAGCAGCTTGAAGGCAGGATCGGCTGGGGCCAACGTCCTGACTTTC. Amino acid sequence: CASSLKAGSAGANVLTF. The full variable domain, with the rest looked up from reference TRBV11-3 and TRBJ2-6, is EAGVVQSPRYKIIEKKQPVAFWCNPISGHNTLYWYLQNLGQGPELLIRYENEEAVDDSQLPKDRFSAERLKGVDSTLKIQPAELGDSAVYLCASSLKAGSAGANVLTFGAGSRLTVL.

V and J are TRBV5-8 and TRBJ2-5, with D possibly TRBD1 on 7 matching bases. With 0 bases removed from V and 3 bases from J, the gap between germline ends came to 12 bases. Germline V gene lookup returns CDR1 SGHTS and CDR2 YDEGEE. The CDR3 sequence is 15 residues long. The CDR3 protein is CASSLGSRGEETQYF. The CDR3 DNA reads TGTGCCAGCAGCTTGGGCAGCAGGGGGGAAGAGACCCAGTACTTC.

This chain links TRBV4-2 with TRBJ1-5, with TRBD1 as a possible D gene (6 bases). Trimming pared 3 bases from V and 3 bases from J, leaving 12 bases between. The CDR3 is 15 amino acids. Looked up from germline, CDR1 is LGHNA and CDR2 is YNFKEQ. The CDR3 protein is CASSQEGQINQPQHF. The CDR3 coding sequence is TGTGCCAGCAGCCAGGAGGGACAAATCAATCAGCCCCAGCATTTT.